Below are 11 T cell receptor beta chains sequenced from a single sample in a study of T cells in Graves' hyperthyroidism and ophthalmopathy (dated by TCRdb to the late 2010s). The protocol used for the library was multiplex PCR. The reads were generated on an Illumina HiSeq 2000. The TCR beta CDR3 regions were amplified from RNA transcripts. The first round of RT-PCR for the TCR CDR3 was performed with the HTBI primer set and the Qiagen OneStep RT-PCR kit. The public reads were run again by TCRdb, first through fastp at Q25 and then through MiXCR, and only productive beta chains were kept. Each CDR3 protein appears once, grouped with its most common genes and DNA. Across this sample there are nearly 600,000 distinct CDR3 sequences, with 11% to 15% seen only once. The biggest ten clones account for about 5.8% of the sample. Sequenced input: blood. The receptors were gathered from a woman aged 25 to 39 with Graves' hyperthyroidism that later progressed to Graves' ophthalmopathy.

This clonotype has a handful of counts. The chain couples TRBV19 to TRBJ1-2; 7 bases map to TRBD1. The CDR3 covers 16 residues. With V trimmed by 3 bases and J by 0 bases, 7 bases remained unmatched. Germline V gene sequence: CDR1 LNHDA, CDR2 SQIVND (reference sequence). The CDR3 bases are TGTGCCAGTAGTATTCCGGGACAGCCGGCTAACTATGGCTACACCTTC. Amino acids: CASSIPGQPANYGYTF.

This clonotype showed up many times. This chain joins TRBV7-2 and TRBJ1-2; the D is unclear. Per the germline V gene, CDR1 is SGHTA and CDR2 is FQGNSA. This CDR3 is built from 13 residues. V lost 2 bases and J 2 bases, leaving 6 bases between the germline ends. This CDR3 reads CASSLILNYGYTF. The CDR3 coding sequence is TGTGCCAGCAGCTTAATACTAAACTATGGCTACACCTTC.

This clonotype appeared many times. The chain recombines TRBV19 with TRBJ2-7; D not certain. CDR1 and CDR2 from the germline V gene are LNHDA and SQIVND (reference sequence). Trimming took 11 bases from V and 7 from J, leaving 12 bases between them. The CDR3 runs to 10 residues. The DNA for the CDR3 is TGTGCCTTCCTTCACGGGGAGCAGTACTTC. Translation gives CAFLHGEQYF.

This clonotype was seen many times. CDR3 sequence: CASSSSLDRASYNSPLHF. CDR3 in DNA: TGTGCCAGCAGTTCTTCCTTGGACAGGGCCTCCTATAATTCACCCCTCCACTTT. V and J are TRBV28 and TRBJ1-6; 8 bases are a match to TRBD1. The CDR3 runs 18 residues. The junction had 8 bases not matched to a gene; V was cut back by 4 bases and J by 0 bases. CDR1 and CDR2 (germline): MDHEN, SYDVKM.

The chain has TRBV20-1 and TRBJ2-7, with D unresolved. CDR1 is DFQATT, CDR2 SNEGSKA, per germline (reference sequence). Between the trimmed V and J ends, which lost 3 bases and 4 bases, there was a span of 7 bases. The CDR3 spans 11 residues. CDR3 residues: CSASFGYEQYF. The CDR3 nucleotides read TGCAGTGCTAGTTTTGGGTACGAGCAGTACTTC.

The chain recombines TRBV14 with TRBJ1-6, with a tentative D call TRBD1 (6 bases). This CDR3 comprises 14 residues. V lost 4 bases, J lost 12 bases, and 16 bases lay in between. CDR1 and CDR2 from the germline V gene are SGHDN and FVKESK. This CDR3 reads CASSRQVFQGPLHF. The CDR3 DNA is TGTGCCAGCAGCCGACAGGTATTTCAAGGACCCCTCCACTTT.

Many counts were recorded for this clonotype. The chain uses TRBV29-1 and TRBJ1-2; D uncertain. Germline lookup yields CDR1 SQVTM and CDR2 ANQGSEA. This CDR3 contains 8 residues. V lost 6 bases and J lost 10, with 6 bases in between. The CDR3 coding sequence is TGCAGCGTATCGGACTACACCTTC. This sequence encodes CSVSDYTF.

This clonotype appeared many times. The V and J genes are TRBV7-2 and TRBJ2-1; 9 bases agree with TRBD1. The CDR3 sequence is 14 residues long. Germline CDR1 reads SGHTA; CDR2 reads FQGNSA. V gave up 3 bases and J gave up 8 bases; unmatched junction bases: 5. The CDR3 DNA sequence: TGTGCCAGCAGCTTGGGACAGGGATCCGATGAGCAGTTCTTC. Its protein product is CASSLGQGSDEQFF.

In this sample, this clonotype turned up a few times. A much larger clone sits a single nucleotide away, making a read error possible. The CDR3 DNA reads as TGTGCCTGGCCCGGGTCAGGATACACCGGGGAGCTGTTTTTT. It encodes CAWPGSGYTGELFF. The chain joins TRBV30 to TRBJ2-2; the D is unclear. Germline V gene data show CDR1 as GTSNPN and CDR2 as SVGIG (reference sequence). The CDR3 sequence is 14 residues long. Trimming took 5 bases from V and 3 from J, leaving 13 bases between them.

This clonotype was recorded many times. The DNA for the CDR3 is TGCGCCAGCATCGAATCCCGACTAGCGGGACACAACACCGGGGAGCTGTTTTTT. As protein: CASIESRLAGHNTGELFF. J is TRBJ2-2 and V is TRBV10-2; 11 nucleotides match TRBD2. Trimming took 7 bases from V and 2 from J; bases not matched to a gene: 12. The length of the CDR3 is 18 residues. CDR1 and CDR2 (germline): WSHSY, SAAADI.

V is TRBV5-4 and J is TRBJ2-7, with TRBD2 matching over 13 bases. Germline lookup yields CDR1 SGHNT and CDR2 YYREEE (reference sequence). Trimming removed 4 bases from V and 0 bases from J; junction bases left unmatched: 13. This CDR3 spans 19 amino acids. The CDR3: CASSPTGTSGIRSSYEQYF. The CDR3 bases are TGTGCCAGCAGCCCAACCGGGACTAGCGGGATTCGGAGCTCCTACGAGCAGTACTTC.